The 11 T cell receptor beta chains below all came from one sample that was sequenced in a study of blood T cell repertoires in COVID-19. TCRdb keeps only in-frame clones here, not all; method: immunoSEQ multiplex PCR. Here the sample spans roughly 230,000 clones, approximately 85% being singletons. The sequencing input was peripheral blood. The receptors shown here come from a man in his forties or fifties with COVID-19, enrolled during active disease.

The chain recombines TRBV7-8 with TRBJ2-5; TRBD2 aligns across 11 bases. V was pared by 2 bases and J by 2 bases, with 4 bases of the junction left unmatched. The CDR3 sequence is 16 residues long. Germline loops: CDR1 SGHVS, CDR2 FQNEAQ. CDR3 coding DNA: TGTGCCAGCAGCTTAACTAGCGGGGGTCGGCAAGAGACCCAGTACTTC. It encodes CASSLTSGGRQETQYF.

The V call is TRBV5-8, the J call TRBJ2-5; D ambiguous. The CDR3 totals 12 residues. Germline CDR1 reads SGHTS; CDR2 reads YDEGEE. V was trimmed by 2 bases and J by 5 bases, leaving 7 bases between them. The CDR3 loop is CASSFWPETQYF. The CDR3, as DNA: TGTGCCAGCAGCTTTTGGCCTGAGACCCAGTACTTC.

This chain uses TRBV6-6 with TRBJ2-7; 7 nucleotides align to TRBD2. CDR1 is MNHNY, CDR2 SVGAGI, per germline (reference sequence). Losses at the gene ends were 2 bases for V and 7 bases for J; bases not matched to a gene: 5. The CDR3 sequence is 13 residues long. The DNA of the CDR3 is TGTGCCAGCAGTTACGATATGGGAGGGGAGCAGTACTTC. It specifies CASSYDMGGEQYF.

V and J are TRBV5-4 and TRBJ2-2, with 7 bases fitting TRBD2. Germline V gene sequence: CDR1 SGHNT, CDR2 YYREEE (reference sequence). The CDR3 extends over 16 amino acids. V dropped 4 bases and J dropped 5; count of bases not matched to a gene: 11. The CDR3 reads CASSQKRGTYTGELFF. The DNA for the CDR3 is TGTGCCAGCAGCCAGAAGCGGGGTACCTATACCGGGGAGCTGTTTTTT.

V is TRBV29-1 and J is TRBJ2-1; D might be TRBD1 (6 bases). CDR1 and CDR2 (germline): SQVTM, ANQGSEA. Trimming took 5 bases from V and 5 from J, leaving 10 bases between them. The CDR3 contains 12 residues. The CDR3 bases are TGCAGCGTTTCCGGGACACACAATGAGCAGTTCTTC. This gives the protein CSVSGTHNEQFF.

This chain joins TRBV30 and TRBJ2-1, with TRBD2 identical over 9 bases. Germline CDR1 reads GTSNPN; CDR2 reads SVGIG (reference sequence). V lost 0 bases, J lost 5 bases, and 8 bases stayed unmatched. This CDR3 comprises 16 residues. CDR3 in amino acids: CAWSVPFSGGHNEQFF. The CDR3 region has the DNA TGTGCCTGGAGTGTACCCTTTAGCGGGGGACACAATGAGCAGTTCTTC.

The CDR3 DNA sequence: TGTGCCAGCAAGACACCATACTATGGCTACACCTTC. Translating it yields CASKTPYYGYTF. V and J are TRBV6-5 and TRBJ1-2, with no clear D. This CDR3 region has 12 residues. V gave up 7 bases and J gave up 3 bases, with 9 bases separating them. The V gene's germline CDR1 is MNHEY and CDR2 SVGAGI.

The rearrangement uses TRBV7-2 and TRBJ1-2; TRBD1 agrees at 9 bases. From germline, CDR1 is SGHTA and CDR2 FQGNSA. The junction had 3 bases not matched to a gene; V was cut back by 2 bases and J by 2 bases. The CDR3 runs 15 residues. This chain's CDR3 is CASSLRTGENYGYTF. The CDR3 DNA reads as TGTGCCAGCAGCTTAAGGACAGGGGAAAACTATGGCTACACCTTC.

The rearrangement uses TRBV24-1 and TRBJ2-3; TRBD1 might be the D (5 bases). Germline V gene data show CDR1 as KGHDR and CDR2 as SFDVKD. This CDR3 comprises 13 residues. Trimming removed 9 bases from V and 2 bases from J, with 11 bases in between. Here the CDR3 DNA reads TGTGCCACCCCCCAGGGCCACACAGATACGCAGTATTTT. Translating it yields CATPQGHTDTQYF.

The V and J genes are TRBV7-9 and TRBJ2-1, with 15 bases matching TRBD2. CDR3 length: 17 amino acids. Trimming removed 3 bases from V and 5 bases from J; junction bases left unmatched: 5. From germline, CDR1 is SEHNR and CDR2 FQNEAQ (reference sequence). This CDR3 is CASSFRTSGGVNNEQFF. Written as DNA, the CDR3 is TGTGCCAGCAGCTTTAGGACTAGCGGGGGGGTTAACAATGAGCAGTTCTTC.

This clone was counted between two and nine times. The V call is TRBV3-1 (or the pseudogene TRBV3-2), the J call TRBJ1-3, with D possibly TRBD1 on 6 matching bases. The ends were cut back, 5 bases at V and 0 bases at J, with 11 bases in the middle. Per germline, CDR1 LGHDT and CDR2 YNNKEL (reference sequence). The CDR3 is 15 residues long. The DNA for the CDR3 is TGTGCCAGCAGCGGTACAGGGCACTCTGGAAACACCATATATTTT. This sequence encodes CASSGTGHSGNTIYF.